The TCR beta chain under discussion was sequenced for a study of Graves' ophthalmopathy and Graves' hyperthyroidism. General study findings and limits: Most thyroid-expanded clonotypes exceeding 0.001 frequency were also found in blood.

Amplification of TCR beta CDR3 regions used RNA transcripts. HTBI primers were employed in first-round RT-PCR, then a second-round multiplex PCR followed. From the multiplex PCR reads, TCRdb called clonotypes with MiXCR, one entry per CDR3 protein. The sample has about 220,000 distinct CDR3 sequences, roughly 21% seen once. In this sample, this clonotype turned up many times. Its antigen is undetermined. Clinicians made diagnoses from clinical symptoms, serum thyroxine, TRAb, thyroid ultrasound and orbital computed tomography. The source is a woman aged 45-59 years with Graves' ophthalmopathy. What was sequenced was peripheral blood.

CDR3 in amino acids: CAWSYRQNTEAFF. The CDR3, as DNA: TGTGCCTGGAGCTACCGACAGAACACTGAAGCTTTCTTT. The chain uses TRBV30 and TRBJ1-1, with unresolved D. The V gene lost 3 bases and the J gene lost 1 base, with 9 bases spanning the gap. From germline, CDR1 is GTSNPN and CDR2 SVGIG (reference sequence). The CDR3 runs 13 residues.